Given below is one T cell receptor beta chain in context. Its specificity is not known. These data originate in a study of PD-1 blockade in classical Hodgkin lymphoma. General study results and limits: Some patients began nivolumab under 1 year after ASCT. These patients were excluded from later analyses. The causes of the repertoire differences, possibly disease activity or prior therapy, remain undefined.

The time point was: cycle 4 day 1 (C4D1), after more than five weeks of nivolumab. All the patients suffered relapse after autologous stem cell transplantation, and brentuximab vedotin exposure differed. The authors purified CD4+ T cells from thawed PBMCs by magnetic negative selection. Germline CDR1 LGHNA, CDR2 YSLEER. Trimming took 2 bases from V and 4 from J, leaving 18 bases between them. The CDR3 sequence is 18 residues long. Measured with immunoSEQ multiplex PCR; TCRdb has only the in-frame clones, and not every one. The data show 10,000 or so clones, 65% to 85% seen once. The sequence was obtained from a human donor with classical Hodgkin lymphoma. This sample comprised CD4+ T cells from blood, obtained before the fourth cycle of nivolumab. The chain links TRBV4-3 to TRBJ2-6; weak D call: TRBD1 (5 bases). The CDR3 nucleotides are TGCGCCAGCAGCCAACCCACAGGCATTTCAGGAGGGGCCAACGTCCTGACTTTC. Translating gives CASSQPTGISGGANVLTF.